The 13 T cell receptor beta chains given below trace back to one sample, sequenced in a study of vaccination effects on CD4 cells after COVID-19 (dated by TCRdb to between 2021 and 2024). After around ten days of culture, CD4+ T cells were isolated with the EasySep CD4+ T cell isolation kit. No cognate antigen is known for these TCRs. Library method: the immunoSEQ multiplex PCR assay. TCRdb provides this immuneACCESS table in a form limited to in-frame rearrangements. Some clones are lacking; in checked studies, under half of them reflect an unresolved V gene, and why the rest are absent is not known. In this sample the table shows more than 45,000 clones, more than 60% of which occur a single time. Less than 4% of the sample belongs to the ten largest clones. The source material was CD4+ T cells from PBMCs cultured without peptide, sampled before COVID-19 vaccination. These receptors came from a human donor who received a COVID-19 vaccine.

V usage is TRBV19 and J usage is TRBJ1-2; no firm D call. V shed 1 base and J shed 2 bases, with 11 bases lying between them. CDR3 length: 15 residues. Germline V lookup: CDR1 LNHDA, CDR2 SQIVND (reference sequence). The CDR3 spells CASSIGPGANYGYTF. As DNA, the CDR3 is TGTGCCAGTAGTATAGGCCCGGGAGCCAACTATGGCTACACCTTC.

This chain joins TRBV7-3 and TRBJ2-5; possible D gene TRBD2, 6 bases. Trimming took 4 bases from V and 4 from J, leaving 16 bases between them. Per the germline V gene, CDR1 is SGHTA and CDR2 is FQGTGA. CDR3 length: 15 residues. The DNA for the CDR3 is TGTGCCAGCAGCTCCGCCGGGGGAGAGGGAGAGACCCAGTACTTC. Its protein product is CASSSAGGEGETQYF.

The CDR3 region is CASSLGGGAMETQYF. CDR3 DNA sequence: TGTGCCAGCAGCTTGGGAGGGGGGGCCATGGAGACCCAGTACTTC. The chain couples TRBV5-6 to TRBJ2-5, with D possibly matching TRBD2 (7 bases). Trimming took 0 bases from V and 5 from J, leaving 14 bases between them. This CDR3 comprises 15 residues. Germline assignment: CDR1 SGHDT and CDR2 YYEEEE.

The chain carries TRBV6-5 and TRBJ2-3; D is unclear. Germline CDR1 MNHEY, CDR2 SVGAGI. The germline V and J ends were trimmed by 2 bases and 1 base, with 7 bases remaining between them. The CDR3 sequence is 14 residues long. The CDR3 DNA is TGTGCCAGCAGTTACGAGTATCGCACAGATACGCAGTATTTT. This encodes CASSYEYRTDTQYF.

The rearrangement joins TRBV5-1 to TRBJ1-1, with D tentatively TRBD1 (6 bases). The CDR3 spans 13 residues. Trimming took 7 bases from V and 1 from J, leaving 11 bases between them. Germline CDR1 and CDR2: SGHRS and YFSETQ. The DNA of the CDR3 is TGCGCCAGCTGGGGGGACAAGAACACTGAAGCTTTCTTT. Translation gives CASWGDKNTEAFF. Looking up the rest from reference TRBV5-1 and TRBJ1-1 gives the full variable domain: KAGVTQTPRYLIKTRGQQVTLSCSPISGHRSVSWYQQTPGQGLQFLFEYFSETQRNKGNFPGRFSGRQFSNSRSEMNVSTLELGDSALYLCASWGDKNTEAFFGQGTRLTVV.

The chain has TRBV11-3 and TRBJ2-2; 7 positions match TRBD1. CDR1 SGHNT and CDR2 YENEEA come from the germline V gene. V lost 5 bases to trimming and J lost 6 bases; unmatched junction nucleotides: 6. This CDR3 comprises 14 residues. The CDR3 DNA reads as TGTGCCAGCAGCGGTCGGACAGGTCCCGGGGAGCTGTTTTTT. As protein: CASSGRTGPGELFF.

The chain joins TRBV6-1 to TRBJ1-2; tentative D call: TRBD1 (5 bases). CDR3 length: 13 residues. Between the trimmed V and J ends, which lost 0 bases and 3 bases, there was a span of 5 bases. Germline V gene data show CDR1 as MNHNS and CDR2 as SASEGT. The CDR3 protein is CASSEAGDYGYTF. Here the CDR3 DNA reads TGTGCCAGCAGTGAAGCGGGGGACTATGGCTACACCTTC.

The chain employs TRBV12-3 or TRBV12-4 and TRBJ2-7; D possibly corresponds to TRBD2 (5 bases). The CDR3 length is 13 residues. V was clipped by 5 bases and J by 13 bases, with 21 bases between them. The CDR3, as DNA: TGTGCCAGCAGTCTAGGAGGAGACCGCGTTCGCTACGTC. Amino acids: CASSLGGDRVRYV.

The chain is built from TRBV18 and TRBJ1-5; D is possibly TRBD1 (5 bases). The V and J ends lost 8 bases and 4 bases respectively, with 12 bases between them. CDR3 size: 13 residues. Germline assignment: CDR1 KGHSH and CDR2 LQKENI. The CDR3, as DNA: TGTGCCAGCACGACAGAAAATAATCAGCCCCAGCATTTT. Translated, it gives CASTTENNQPQHF.

This chain links TRBV6-4 with TRBJ2-1; 9 nucleotides agree with TRBD2. This CDR3 region has 17 residues. Trimming at V came to 6 bases and at J to 2 bases, leaving 11 bases not matched to a gene. Per germline, CDR1 MRHNA and CDR2 SNTAGT. The CDR3 here is CASSQGTSWGAYNEQFF. The CDR3 DNA is TGTGCCAGCAGCCAGGGGACTAGCTGGGGGGCCTACAATGAGCAGTTCTTC.

There are a few counts of this clone. This rearrangement joins TRBV5-8 to TRBJ2-7, with D unresolved. Germline CDR1 reads SGHTS; CDR2 reads YDEGEE. V lost 0 bases to trimming and J lost 4 bases, with 8 bases between them. CDR3 length: 13 residues. Here the CDR3 DNA reads TGTGCCAGCAGCTTGGCCTTCTCATACGAGCAGTACGTC. This codes for CASSLAFSYEQYV.

As to this clone: At one of its ends the junction is not consistent with the germline gene, which may arise from a read error. The CDR3, as DNA: TGTGCCAGCAGCTTATGGGACAGCGGTTCGAGTTCCGGGAAGCTGTTTTTT. Its protein product is CASSLWDSGSSSGKLFF. This chain uses TRBV7-2 with TRBJ2-2; 7 bases line up with TRBD1. The CDR3 contains 17 residues. Germline lookup yields CDR1 SGHTA and CDR2 FQGNSA.

The CDR3 loop reads CASSPLSREQFF. CDR3 nucleotide sequence: TGTGCCAGCAGTCCCCTTTCAAGGGAGCAGTTCTTC. The chain is built from TRBV2 and TRBJ2-1; unclear D gene. Germline CDR1 is SNHLY and CDR2 is FYNNEI. The CDR3 extends over 12 amino acids. The V end lost 5 bases, the J end lost 10 bases, and 12 bases lay between the germline ends.